This TCR beta chain came from a study of cytomegalovirus exposure and HLA in healthy donors. The PCR contained 60 Vbeta and 13 Jbeta primers. The protocol was immunoSEQ multiplex PCR, while the TCRdb copy is restricted to in-frame clones and leaves out a portion. The sample lists over 120,000 clones, approximately 80% seen once, with less than 3% in the top ten. Per the germline V gene, CDR1 is SGHAT and CDR2 is FQNNGV. Deletions cut 0 bases from V and 7 bases from J, with 9 bases between. This CDR3 contains 13 residues. The genes are TRBV11-2 and TRBJ1-1, with a possible D match to TRBD1 (6 bases). The sample was PBMCs. This TCR derives from a woman between 18 and 29 years old in good health and CMV-seropositive. The CDR3 region is CASSLEQGLEAFF. The CDR3 DNA is TGTGCCAGCAGCTTAGAACAGGGCCTTGAAGCTTTCTTT.